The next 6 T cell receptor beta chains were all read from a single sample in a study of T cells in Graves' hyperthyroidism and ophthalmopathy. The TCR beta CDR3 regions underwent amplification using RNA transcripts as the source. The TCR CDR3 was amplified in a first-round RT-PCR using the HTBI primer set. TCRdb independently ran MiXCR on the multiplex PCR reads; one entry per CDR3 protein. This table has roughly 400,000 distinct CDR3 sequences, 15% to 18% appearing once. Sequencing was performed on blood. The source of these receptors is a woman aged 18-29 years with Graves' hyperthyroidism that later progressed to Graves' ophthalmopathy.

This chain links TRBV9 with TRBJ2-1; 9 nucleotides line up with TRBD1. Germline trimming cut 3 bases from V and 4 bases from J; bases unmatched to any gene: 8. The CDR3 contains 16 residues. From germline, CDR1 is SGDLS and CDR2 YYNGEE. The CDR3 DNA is TGTGCCAGCAGCGGAGGGGGGGACAGGGTTTACAATGAGCAGTTCTTC. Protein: CASSGGGDRVYNEQFF.

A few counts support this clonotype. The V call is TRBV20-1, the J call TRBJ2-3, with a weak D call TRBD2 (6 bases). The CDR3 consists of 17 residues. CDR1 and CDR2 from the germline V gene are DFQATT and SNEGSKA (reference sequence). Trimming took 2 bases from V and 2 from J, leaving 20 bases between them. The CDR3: CSARSGLGIGATDTQYF. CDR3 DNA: TGCAGTGCTAGATCGGGACTCGGAATTGGGGCCACAGATACGCAGTATTTT.

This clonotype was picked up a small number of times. The CDR3 spells CASSYERGSDEQFF. CDR3 bases: TGTGCCAGCAGTTACGAGCGGGGGAGCGATGAGCAGTTCTTC. The chain combines TRBV6-6 with TRBJ2-1; 8 positions agree with TRBD2. Trimming cost V 2 bases and J 8 bases; bases outside gene matches: 5. The CDR3 is 14 residues long. Germline values: CDR1 MNHNY, CDR2 SVGAGI (reference sequence).

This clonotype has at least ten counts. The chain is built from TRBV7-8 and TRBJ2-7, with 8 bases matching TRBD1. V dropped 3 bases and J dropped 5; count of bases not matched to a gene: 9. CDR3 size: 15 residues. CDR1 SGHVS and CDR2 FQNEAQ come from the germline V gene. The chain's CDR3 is CASSLKDRAADEQYF. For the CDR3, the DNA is TGTGCCAGCAGCTTGAAGGACAGGGCGGCGGACGAGCAGTACTTC.

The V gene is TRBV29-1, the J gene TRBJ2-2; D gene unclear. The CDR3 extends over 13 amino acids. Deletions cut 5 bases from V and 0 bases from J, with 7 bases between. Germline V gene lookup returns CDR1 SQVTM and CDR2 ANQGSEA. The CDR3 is CSVLLPNTGELFF. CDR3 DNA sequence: TGCAGCGTTCTCCTCCCGAACACCGGGGAGCTGTTTTTT.

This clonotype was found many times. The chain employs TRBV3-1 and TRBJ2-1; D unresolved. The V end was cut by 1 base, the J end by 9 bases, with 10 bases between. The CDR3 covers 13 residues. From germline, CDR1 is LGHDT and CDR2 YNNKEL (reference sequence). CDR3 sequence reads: CASSQVRGGEQFF. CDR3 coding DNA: TGTGCCAGCAGCCAAGTTAGAGGTGGTGAGCAGTTCTTC.